Listed below are T cell receptor beta chains from one sample, sequenced in a study of spatial heterogeneity in lung cancer. A single record per CDR3 protein comes from TCRdb applying MiXCR to the 5' RACE reads. This sample carries 85,000 to 100,000 distinct CDR3 sequences, less than 15% of them seen once, and the ten largest clones take approximately 39%. The sample consisted of PBMCs, taken at surgery. The receptors stem from a male donor with early-stage non-small cell lung cancer. The CDR3 runs from the conserved cysteine through the conserved F or W. Fields, in order: clone size, V gene, J gene, CDR3 protein. Size is stated for part of the rows, as once, few or many counts, or as a class when the clone is expanded.

NA	TRBV5-6	TRBJ2-6	CASSRESSGANVLTF
NA	TRBV3-1	TRBJ2-7	CASSQSDRSYEQYF
few	TRBV3-2	TRBJ2-3	CASSQDRTSGSAAEDTQYF
NA	TRBV30	TRBJ2-1	CAWRLPTNEQFF
few	TRBV25-1	TRBJ2-5	CASSDLPSGGETQYF
NA	TRBV18	TRBJ2-1	CASSPSHVQSNEQFF
many	TRBV7-2	TRBJ2-1	CASSLHSAGVGEQFF
few	TRBV28	TRBJ2-5	CASSWTGGSETQYF
NA	TRBV18	TRBJ1-5	CASSRGQGSPYQPQHF
NA	TRBV7-2	TRBJ2-3	CASSLGRLAGGSDTQYF
few	TRBV7-3	TRBJ2-2	CASSFSPSRNTGELFF
few	TRBV27	TRBJ1-3	CASSRGTGRGNTIYF
NA	TRBV4-1	TRBJ2-7	CASSQDAGREGEQYF
NA	TRBV6-2/TRBV6-3	TRBJ1-2	CASSRAGSYGYTF
few	TRBV7-9	TRBJ1-1	CASSLAPGPNFF
NA	TRBV18	TRBJ1-1	CASSPIRDTEAFF
few	TRBV12-3/TRBV12-4	TRBJ1-1	CASRDRDMNTEAFF
NA	TRBV20-1	TRBJ2-1	CSARDDFEQFF
many	TRBV12-3/TRBV12-4	TRBJ2-4	CASSSQTPGLDLGIAKNIQYF
many	TRBV4-2	TRBJ2-7	CASSQDIAGVSSYEQYF
NA	TRBV7-2	TRBJ2-1	CASSLTRTSGVNNEQFF
few	TRBV7-9	TRBJ1-2	CASSAGGVQNVYGYTF
few	TRBV7-3	TRBJ2-1	CASSRTSGRSSYNEQFF
NA	TRBV7-7	TRBJ2-5	CASSSSGGAAETQYF
NA	TRBV6-2/TRBV6-3	TRBJ2-2	CASTIIAATGELFF
NA	TRBV6-5	TRBJ1-1	CASSYAQMNTEAFF
few	TRBV18	TRBJ2-7	CASSPGQGITYEQYF
NA	TRBV27	TRBJ2-7	CASSQGLAGGLSTYEQYF
NA	TRBV14	TRBJ2-5	CASSQSAGGPWATQYF
many	TRBV2	TRBJ2-4	CASSEVEAKNIQYF
many	TRBV28	TRBJ2-1	CASSTLSQGHSYNEQFF
NA	TRBV19	TRBJ2-1	CASRMGDYQYNEQFF
few	TRBV29-1	TRBJ1-4	CSVVLSDEKLFF
few	TRBV30	TRBJ1-3	CAWNSDPSTGNTIYF
few	TRBV7-2	TRBJ1-6	CASSLQGLGNSPLHF
few	TRBV7-2	TRBJ2-2	CASSSPPRGGELFF
many	TRBV7-6	TRBJ2-3	CASSFRTSGSTDTQYF
few	TRBV7-9	TRBJ2-7	CASGGASVFEQYF
many	TRBV29-1	TRBJ2-7	CSVEIPRLSSYEQYF
NA	TRBV12-3/TRBV12-4	TRBJ2-2	CASTPGLAGELFF
NA	TRBV28	TRBJ1-6	CASSVPFNSPLHF
NA	TRBV6-6	TRBJ2-5	CASRLIRDKHQETQYF
many	TRBV10-3	TRBJ1-5	CAISEGTGSNQPQHF
few	TRBV29-1	TRBJ2-6	CSAGVSGANVLTF
few	TRBV7-3	TRBJ2-3	CASSDVGSTDTQYF
many	TRBV30	TRBJ2-5	CAWSVGGDGETQYF
few	TRBV4-3	TRBJ2-5	CASSQDLPWEETQYF
NA	TRBV5-1	TRBJ2-1	CASSLEYGTSGSKNEQFF
NA	TRBV7-2	TRBJ2-5	CASSLVGFRQETQYF
few	TRBV29-1	TRBJ1-1	CSVADDGPGGFF
few	TRBV11-1	TRBJ2-5	CASRGSETQYF
few	TRBV20-1	TRBJ2-7	CSAPTGTGGSYEQYF
many	TRBV12-3/TRBV12-4	TRBJ2-3	CASSLRWGSTDTQYF
NA	TRBV20-1	TRBJ2-7	CSATSGGPTYEQYF
NA	TRBV12-3/TRBV12-4	TRBJ1-3	CASSLQKGNTIYF
few	TRBV3-1	TRBJ2-7	CASSQDSVGSYEQYF
NA	TRBV7-2	TRBJ2-1	CASSRTYEQFF
few	TRBV12-3/TRBV12-4	TRBJ2-1	CASTTWGNSYNEQFF
NA	TRBV4-3	TRBJ2-1	CASSQEGSGGANEQFF